These 13 T cell receptor beta chains originate from one sample sequenced in a study of blood T cells in healthy people across ages. It was with a sample-barcoded 5' primer and a J-beta primer mix that a second PCR of about 6 to 11 cycles was run. One entry per CDR3 protein, called by TCRdb with MiXCR from the 5' RACE reads. This sample has around 1,700,000 distinct CDR3 sequences, with about 30% found just once. The sample taken for sequencing was blood. The receptors stem from a young woman in good health.

A few counts support this clonotype. This chain connects TRBV7-8 to TRBJ2-7; D is unresolved. Between the trimmed V and J ends, which lost 2 bases and 7 bases, there was a span of 12 bases. The germline V gene has CDR1 SGHVS and CDR2 FQNEAQ. The CDR3 consists of 13 residues. CDR3 coding DNA: TGTGCCAGCAGCTTATACAGTCTGGGTGAGCAGTACTTC. This sequence encodes CASSLYSLGEQYF.

This chain joins TRBV4-1 and TRBJ1-2, with 11 bases aligning to TRBD1. Germline values: CDR1 MGHRA, CDR2 YSYEKL. This CDR3 is built from 14 residues. The V segment lost 3 bases and the J segment 5 bases; nucleotides outside the gene matches: 2. The CDR3 here is CASSQGQGEYGYTF. In DNA form, the CDR3 reads TGCGCCAGCAGCCAGGGACAGGGGGAGTATGGCTACACCTTC.

The sample holds many counts of this clonotype. At one end the junction does not follow the germline gene, possibly because of a read error. The V call is TRBV5-1, the J call TRBJ2-5; TRBD1 matches at 7 bases. Per germline, CDR1 SGHRS and CDR2 YFSETQ. The CDR3 covers 13 residues. CDR3: CASSLNRGETQYF. The CDR3, as DNA: TGTGCCAGCAGCTTAAACAGGGGAGAGACCCAGTACTTC.

J is TRBJ2-7 and V is TRBV6-1; 9 bases fit TRBD1. The J call is uncertain, as TRBJ2-5 better fits the DNA end. Germline CDR1 MNHNS, CDR2 SASEGT. CDR3 length: 16 amino acids. The chain's CDR3 is CASSGQARTGVETQYF. As DNA, the CDR3 is TGTGCCAGCAGTGGCCAAGCCCGGACAGGGGTGGAGACCCAGTACTTC.

The V and J genes are TRBV7-6 and TRBJ2-1; 14 bases map to TRBD2. Trimming took 9 bases from V and 10 from J; bases not matched to a gene: 14. The germline CDR1 and CDR2 sequences are SGHVS and FNYEAQ. The CDR3 runs 16 residues. Here the CDR3 reads CASSAGLAGGGDEQFF. The CDR3 region has the DNA TGTGCCAGTAGCGCAGGACTAGCGGGAGGAGGGGACGAGCAGTTCTTC.

The chain couples TRBV29-1 to TRBJ2-3; weak D call: TRBD2 (6 bases). Germline V lookup: CDR1 SQVTM, CDR2 ANQGSEA. This CDR3 spans 15 amino acids. V was clipped by 3 bases and J by 6 bases, with 19 bases between them. The CDR3 reads CSVEGGALGLDTQYF. CDR3 nucleotide sequence: TGCAGCGTTGAGGGCGGGGCCCTGGGATTGGATACGCAGTATTTT.

This clonotype was observed a few times. A junction end diverges from the germline sequence, so it may reflect a read error. This chain uses TRBV20-1 with TRBJ1-5; the match to TRBD1 covers 8 bases. Looked up from germline, CDR1 is DFQATT and CDR2 is SNEGSKA (reference sequence). This CDR3 has 15 residues. The CDR3 DNA reads TGTATTGCTTCCCCCCCGGGACAGGAGAGTCAGCCCCAGCATTTT. The encoded protein is CIASPPGQESQPQHF.

This chain connects TRBV19 to TRBJ2-2; D may be TRBD1 or TRBD2 (5 bases each). Trimming pared 7 bases from V and 0 bases from J, leaving 12 bases between. This CDR3 is built from 15 residues. Germline assignment: CDR1 LNHDA and CDR2 SQIVND (reference sequence). In DNA form, the CDR3 reads TGTGCCAGTAATCCCGGGGCAGCGAACACCGGGGAGCTGTTTTTT. This codes for CASNPGAANTGELFF.

This clonotype was detected a few times. The V call is TRBV5-1, the J call TRBJ2-3, with 8 bases aligning to TRBD1. The ends lost 4 bases at V and 1 base at J; junction bases unmatched: 5. Per the germline V gene, CDR1 is SGHRS and CDR2 is YFSETQ. The CDR3 totals 15 residues. The CDR3 reads CASSGTTGGTDTQYF. The CDR3 DNA reads TGCGCCAGCAGCGGGACGACAGGGGGCACAGATACGCAGTATTTT.

This clonotype appeared many times. DNA for the CDR3: TGTGCCAGCAGCTCGGGGGGCAAACGGACTGAAGCTTTCTTT. This encodes CASSSGGKRTEAFF. The rearrangement links TRBV7-2 to TRBJ1-1, with D maybe TRBD1 (6 bases). Germline loops: CDR1 SGHTA, CDR2 FQGNSA. The CDR3 runs 14 residues. V lost 4 bases to trimming and J lost 5 bases, with 14 bases between them.

In this sample, this clonotype turned up many times. The chain recombines TRBV15 with TRBJ2-3; D unresolved. This CDR3 contains 16 residues. Germline V gene lookup returns CDR1 LNHNV and CDR2 YYDKDF (reference sequence). Trimming pared 1 base from V and 2 bases from J, leaving 13 bases between. The CDR3 is CATSRARAELTDTQYF. The CDR3, as DNA: TGTGCCACCAGCAGAGCCCGGGCAGAGCTCACAGATACGCAGTATTTT.

V is TRBV27 and J is TRBJ2-7, with 8 positions matching TRBD2. The length of the CDR3 is 13 residues. V trimming: 10 bases; J trimming: 0 bases; junction bases outside the gene matches: 5. Germline CDR1 reads MNHEY; CDR2 reads SMNVEV (reference sequence). The CDR3 coding sequence is TGTGCCAACACGGGGGGGCTCTCCTACGAGCAGTACTTC. This gives the protein CANTGGLSYEQYF.

This clonotype was seen more than once but under ten times. A read error is possible here, since a much larger clone lies one base away. V gene TRBV29-1 combines with J gene TRBJ2-7, with a weak D call TRBD2 (6 bases). The CDR3 has 13 amino acids. CDR1 SQVTM and CDR2 ANQGSEA come from the germline V gene. The CDR3 region is CSVSGLDPYGQYF. The CDR3 nucleotides are TGCAGCGTTTCGGGACTCGATCCTTACGGGCAGTACTTC.